This TCR beta chain was profiled in a study of cytomegalovirus exposure and HLA in healthy donors. V lost 4 bases to trimming and J lost 4 bases, with 12 bases between them. There are 14 residues in the CDR3. Germline V lookup: CDR1 SGHDT, CDR2 YYEEEE. Study conclusions and caveats: The study listed under 200 cytomegalovirus-associated TCR beta chains. CMV serostatus was the sole immune exposure data available.

A multiplex PCR was run with 60 Vbeta primers and 13 Jbeta primers. Here immunoSEQ multiplex PCR was the method, and the copy in TCRdb shows in-frame clones only, minus some. The sample has 90,000 to 140,000 clones; around 75% are singletons. In its sample, this clone was seen once. Its antigen is not known. This rearrangement joins TRBV5-6 to TRBJ1-5; D is uncertain. The material sequenced was PBMCs. The receptor comes from a man aged 30 to 45 in good health and CMV-seronegative. The CDR3 region is CASSQRAQNQPQHF. The DNA for the CDR3 is TGTGCCAGCAGCCAGCGGGCCCAAAATCAGCCCCAGCATTTT.